This T cell receptor (beta chain) originates from a study of shared clonotypes between healthy human individuals. Study outcomes and limitations: There were few donors, and this limited the genetic and exposure-history diversity represented.

This clone occurred once. Its target is not known. Profiling relied on immunoSEQ multiplex PCR, and the TCRdb table lists in-frame clones only, not all of them. The sample contains approximately 2,300,000 clones, 85% to 95% of which appear only once. J lost 2 bases, V lost 0 bases, and 3 bases had no gene match. CDR1 is KGHSH, CDR2 LQKENI, per germline. CDR3 length equals 16 residues. Every donor, a Caucasian adult, lived in Nashville, Tennessee. Partitioning of CD4+ cells yielded a CD45RA+ naive subset and a CD45RA-negative memory subset. V gene TRBV18 combines with J gene TRBJ2-7; TRBD1 matches at 11 bases. What was sequenced was naive CD4+ T cells from PBMCs. The subset was: CD45RA+ positively selected. The clonotype comes from a man aged 18 to 29 in good health. Some clones in this sample may be carry-over from other donors' samples. The CDR3 protein is CASSPPGTGGTYEQYF. The DNA for the CDR3 is TGTGCCAGCTCACCACCGGGGACAGGGGGAACCTACGAGCAGTACTTC.